This note documents a single TCR beta chain sequence. Its cognate antigen is unknown. The data derive from a study of T cell responses to AZD1222 COVID-19 vaccine. Study observations and caveats: No repertoire was sampled before or during the peak T cell response, only after it. The sample set comprised mostly white British donors with more females, and clonal diversity was possibly underestimated. Dominant CD4 TCR responses targeted spike regions 160-218 and 743-854.

Assay: immunoSEQ multiplex PCR; the TCRdb copy retains only in-frame clones and omits some. The data contain fewer than 130,000 clones, around 90% of them singletons. The CDR3 loop spans 13 amino acids. The germline gives CDR1 MGHDK, CDR2 SYGVNS. J was trimmed by 1 base and V by 6 bases; bases with no gene match: 2. The rearrangement joins TRBV25-1 to TRBJ1-1; 7 positions match TRBD1. The specimen comprised peripheral blood, sampled 28 days after the second AZD1222 dose. The clonotype originates from an adult who received the AZD1222 COVID-19 vaccine. CDR3: CASRRQGNTEAFF. The CDR3 coding sequence is TGTGCCAGCAGAAGACAGGGGAACACTGAAGCTTTCTTT.